The next 6 T cell receptor beta chains were all read from a single sample in a study of blood T cell repertoires in COVID-19. Assay: immunoSEQ multiplex PCR; the TCRdb copy retains only in-frame clones and omits some. The table lists about 340,000 clones, under 95% of them singletons. The sequencing input was peripheral blood. The receptors here all came from a woman aged 18-29 years who had recovered from COVID-19.

The chain employs TRBV2 and TRBJ1-5; no reliable D call. The CDR3 is made up of 17 amino acids. Trimming pared 5 bases from V and 1 base from J, leaving 18 bases between. Germline V gene sequence: CDR1 SNHLY, CDR2 FYNNEI. CDR3: CASSTKVGEGSNQPQHF. The CDR3 coding sequence is TGTGCCAGCAGTACCAAAGTGGGAGAAGGGAGCAATCAGCCCCAGCATTTT.

This clone showed up just once. Within the sample, other DNA sequences also encode this same CDR3. The chain carries TRBV25-1 and TRBJ1-2, with TRBD1 matching 9 bases. Trimming took 4 bases from V and 6 from J; bases not matched to a gene: 6. The germline gives CDR1 MGHDK, CDR2 SYGVNS. The CDR3 loop spans 14 amino acids. CDR3 sequence (DNA): TGTGCCAGCAGTGCACCGGGACAGGGCGATGGCTACACCTTC. As protein: CASSAPGQGDGYTF.

J is TRBJ2-7 and V is TRBV2; 7 bases are a match to TRBD1. This CDR3 region has 18 residues. V lost 2 bases and J lost 3; bases outside the gene matches: 16. Germline CDR1 reads SNHLY; CDR2 reads FYNNEI. Here the CDR3 reads CASSERQGMFYWLYEQYV. The CDR3, as DNA: TGTGCCAGCAGTGAAAGACAGGGTATGTTTTACTGGCTCTACGAGCAGTACGTC.

The chain couples TRBV12-3 or TRBV12-4 to TRBJ2-1; unclear D gene. The CDR3 has 13 residues. V was shortened by 6 bases and J by 0 bases, with 6 bases between the two germline ends. CDR3 bases: TGTGCCAGCAGACACCTCTCCTACAATGAGCAGTTCTTC. Protein: CASRHLSYNEQFF.

Written as DNA, the CDR3 is TGTGCCAGCAGGGTGGGTCAGGTCACCGGGGAGCTGTTTTTT. Amino acids: CASRVGQVTGELFF. The gene calls are TRBV7-9 and TRBJ2-2; D unresolved. Germline-derived CDR1 and CDR2 are SEHNR and FQNEAQ (reference sequence). The CDR3 loop spans 14 amino acids. V lost 6 bases to trimming and J lost 4 bases, with 12 bases between them.

The V call is TRBV6-2 or TRBV6-3, the J call TRBJ1-5; unclear D gene. V lost 5 bases to trimming and J lost 7 bases, with 15 bases between them. The V gene's germline CDR1 is MNHEY and CDR2 SVGEGT. The CDR3 is made up of 14 amino acids. CDR3 nucleotide sequence: TGTGCCAGCAGTCGAAGCGGGCCCGGCCAGCCCCAGCATTTT. Translated: CASSRSGPGQPQHF.